This TCR beta chain was sequenced in a study of low-dose radiotherapy and immunotherapy resistance in tumors. Study information: Treatment of Cohort 2 consisted of 1 Gy per fraction every two weeks, amounting to 13 Gy over 26 weeks. Daily oral aspirin at 300 mg began on cycle 1 day 1 and lasted four cycles.

TRAV and TRBV primers primed cDNA for both TCRalpha and TCRbeta. With a V-primer adapter and a constant-region primer, TCRs were amplified for about 20 PCR cycles. TCRdb recomputed calls from the reads with MiXCR, one row per CDR3 protein. There are some 60,000 distinct CDR3 sequences in the sample; about 26% occur only once, and 6.5% to 8% lies in the top ten. As regards this clonotype: The likely explanation is a read error, given a far larger clone one base away.

CDR1 is SGHAT and CDR2 is FQNNGV in the germline V gene. The CDR3 sequence is 18 residues long. The ends lost 5 bases at V and 10 bases at J; junction bases unmatched: 16. The time point: before trial treatment. Along with nivolumab and ipilimumab, donors received aspirin, low-dose cyclophosphamide and low-dose radiotherapy. Qualifying patients carried advanced solid tumors devoid of tumor-infiltrating lymphocytes. Here the sequenced sample was PBMCs, taken before treatment. V is TRBV11-2 and J is TRBJ2-1; 14 bases are shared with TRBD2. The origin of this receptor is a male donor with rectosigmoid adenocarcinoma. CDR3 loop: CASSAAGLAGGRRYEQFF. DNA for the CDR3: TGTGCCAGCAGCGCCGCCGGACTAGCGGGGGGAAGGAGATACGAGCAGTTCTTC.